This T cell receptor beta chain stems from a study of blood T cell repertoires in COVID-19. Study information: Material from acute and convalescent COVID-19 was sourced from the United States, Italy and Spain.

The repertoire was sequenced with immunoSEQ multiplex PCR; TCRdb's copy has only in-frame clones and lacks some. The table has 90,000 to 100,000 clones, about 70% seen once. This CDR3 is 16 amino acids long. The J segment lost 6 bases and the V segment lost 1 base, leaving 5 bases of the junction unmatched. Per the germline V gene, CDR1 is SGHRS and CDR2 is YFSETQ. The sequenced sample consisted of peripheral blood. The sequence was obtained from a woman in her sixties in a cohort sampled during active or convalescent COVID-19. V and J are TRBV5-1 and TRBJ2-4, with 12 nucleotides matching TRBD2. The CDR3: CASSLLAGGLGNIQYF. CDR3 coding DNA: TGCGCCAGCAGCTTGCTAGCGGGGGGGCTCGGAAACATTCAGTACTTC.